This note documents a single TCR beta chain sequence. Its antigen remains unidentified. This entry is derived from a study of CD8 T cells in ankylosing spondylitis. General observations from the study: From matched ankylosing spondylitis synovial fluid, disease-linked clones were reportedly recovered at significantly enriched levels.

Germline V gene lookup returns CDR1 SEHNR and CDR2 FQNEAQ (reference sequence). The length of the CDR3 is 16 residues. The J segment lost 2 bases and the V segment lost 5 bases, leaving 11 bases of the junction unmatched. Quantitative 5'-RACE was performed with molecular barcodes, and it yielded the TCR beta libraries. A single record per CDR3 protein comes from TCRdb applying MiXCR to the 5' RACE reads. This sample has some 140,000 distinct CDR3 sequences, with 8% to 9% found just once. Sequencing used synovial fluid, either unsorted or a sorted T cell fraction (not recorded which). The TCR originated in a male donor with ankylosing spondylitis. The chain carries TRBV7-9 and TRBJ1-2, with 7 bases aligning to TRBD1. This CDR3 reads CASSESPGTANYGYTF. The CDR3 DNA sequence: TGTGCCAGCAGCGAGTCCCCCGGGACAGCAAACTATGGCTACACCTTC.